These 27 T cell receptor beta chains were sequenced from one sample in a study of cytomegalovirus exposure and HLA in healthy donors. With 60 Vbeta and 13 Jbeta primers, the PCR was carried out. This table comes from immunoSEQ multiplex PCR, and its TCRdb copy is limited to in-frame clones, with some not included. Of 150,000 to 200,000 clones in the sample, more than 85% were seen once. The sample comprised PBMCs. All receptors come from a woman under 30 in good health and CMV-seronegative.

The chain uses TRBV5-1 and TRBJ1-2, with D uncertain. Germline V gene lookup returns CDR1 SGHRS and CDR2 YFSETQ. The CDR3 has 12 residues. Trimming left V 3 bases short and J 0 bases short, with 3 bases between. This CDR3 reads CASSSTNYGYTF. In DNA, the CDR3 is TGCGCCAGCAGCTCCACTAACTATGGCTACACCTTC.

The chain recombines TRBV19 with TRBJ1-3; D is undetermined. The CDR3 loop spans 16 amino acids. Germline-derived CDR1 and CDR2 are LNHDA and SQIVND (reference sequence). Trimming left V 6 bases short and J 4 bases short, with 19 bases between. In DNA, the CDR3 is TGTGCCAGTAGCGGGCTGTTGACGGAGGCAGGAAACACCATATATTTT. This gives the protein CASSGLLTEAGNTIYF.

V gene TRBV7-3 combines with J gene TRBJ1-1; possible D gene TRBD1, 5 bases. V dropped 0 bases and J dropped 3 bases, with 11 bases sitting between them. CDR3 length: 15 residues. Germline V CDR1 and CDR2: SGHTA, FQGTGA. Written as DNA, the CDR3 is TGTGCCAGCAGCTTAACTACTGCAGGGTACACTGAAGCTTTCTTT. As protein: CASSLTTAGYTEAFF.

The V and J genes are TRBV5-1 and TRBJ2-5, with no clear D. This CDR3 region has 13 residues. Germline CDR1 reads SGHRS; CDR2 reads YFSETQ. V shed 0 bases and J shed 7 bases, with 10 bases lying between them. DNA of the CDR3: TGCGCCAGCAGCTTGGAAAGCTACGGGACCCAGTACTTC. Translating it yields CASSLESYGTQYF.

The V gene is TRBV18, the J gene TRBJ1-1; D gene uncertain. Trimming took 2 bases from V and 1 from J, leaving 8 bases between them. The CDR3 runs to 14 residues. Germline assignment: CDR1 KGHSH and CDR2 LQKENI. CDR3 bases: TGTGCCAGCTCACCAAACAGCCAGAACACTGAAGCTTTCTTT. Translating it yields CASSPNSQNTEAFF. Supplemented by reference TRBV18 and TRBJ1-1, the full variable domain reads NAGVMQNPRHLVRRRGQEARLRCSPMKGHSHVYWYRQLPEEGLKFMVYLQKENIIDESGMPKERFSAEFPKEGPSILRIQQVVRGDSAAYFCASSPNSQNTEAFFGQGTRLTVV.

The chain couples TRBV29-1 to TRBJ1-1, with 8 positions matching TRBD1. V was pared by 1 base and J by 6 bases, with 7 bases of the junction left unmatched. Germline CDR1 reads SQVTM; CDR2 reads ANQGSEA. The CDR3 contains 14 residues. The CDR3 region has the DNA TGCAGCGTTGAAGGTGGACAGGGAGGTTCTGAAGCTTTCTTT. As protein: CSVEGGQGGSEAFF.

The J gene is TRBJ2-7, the V gene TRBV6-5, with 14 nucleotides matching TRBD2. CDR1 and CDR2 (germline): MNHEY, SVGAGI. Trimming took 6 bases from V and 7 from J; bases not matched to a gene: 8. This CDR3 has 15 residues. CDR3 bases: TGTGCCAGCAGCTACAGACTAGCGGGAGGGGATGAGCAGTACTTC. Translated, it gives CASSYRLAGGDEQYF.

CDR3 region: CASSGTPDTGELFF. The CDR3 nucleotides read TGTGCCAGCTCCGGGACACCCGACACCGGGGAGCTGTTTTTT. The J gene is TRBJ2-2, the V gene TRBV10-3; possibly TRBD1 for D (6 bases). Trimming shortened V by 10 bases and J by 3 bases, and 15 bases separated the two germline ends. The CDR3 loop spans 14 amino acids. CDR1 ENHRY and CDR2 SYGVKD come from the germline V gene.

This clone was seen only once. The V call is TRBV19, the J call TRBJ2-7, with D possibly TRBD1 on 6 matching bases. In germline, CDR1 is LNHDA, CDR2 SQIVND (reference sequence). Between the trimmed V and J ends, which lost 4 bases and 1 base, there was a span of 11 bases. The CDR3 runs to 14 residues. CDR3 sequence reads: CASSTNGQSYEQYF. The DNA for the CDR3 is TGTGCCAGTAGTACTAATGGACAGTCCTACGAGCAGTACTTC.

This chain joins TRBV9 and TRBJ2-1, with D maybe TRBD1 (5 bases). The CDR3 consists of 17 residues. The germline V gene encodes CDR1 SGDLS and CDR2 YYNGEE. V shed 3 bases and J shed 0 bases, with 16 bases lying between them. For the CDR3, the DNA is TGTGCCAGCAGCGCCGCAGACAGACCTAGCTCCTACAATGAGCAGTTCTTC. Its protein product is CASSAADRPSSYNEQFF. The complete variable domain, with remaining parts taken from reference TRBV9 and TRBJ2-1, reads DSGVTQTPKHLITATGQRVTLRCSPRSGDLSVYWYQQSLDQGLQFLIQYYNGEERAKGNILERFSAQQFPDLHSELNLSSLELGDSALYFCASSAADRPSSYNEQFFGPGTRLTVL.

This rearrangement joins TRBV6-4 to TRBJ2-1, with D possibly being TRBD1 (6 bases). Germline assignment: CDR1 MRHNA and CDR2 SNTAGT. The germline V and J ends were trimmed by 6 bases and 0 bases, with 12 bases remaining between them. The CDR3 contains 15 residues. The CDR3 reads CASSLQGNSYNEQFF. CDR3 nucleotide sequence: TGTGCCAGCAGCCTACAGGGCAACTCCTACAATGAGCAGTTCTTC.

The chain joins TRBV30 to TRBJ2-1, with TRBD2 matching over 8 bases. The CDR3 covers 14 residues. Trimming removed 0 bases from V and 6 bases from J; junction bases left unmatched: 4. Germline values: CDR1 GTSNPN, CDR2 SVGIG (reference sequence). As DNA, the CDR3 is TGTGCCTGGAGTGTTGAGGCGGGAGGCAATGAGCAGTTCTTC. Translating gives CAWSVEAGGNEQFF.

This chain connects TRBV11-2 to TRBJ2-7; no definite D call. This CDR3 is 14 amino acids long. The V gene's germline CDR1 is SGHAT and CDR2 FQNNGV. V was pared by 2 bases and J by 2 bases, with 10 bases between. In nucleotides, the CDR3 is TGTGCCAGCAGCTTACACGCACAGACCTACGAGCAGTACTTC. Encoded protein: CASSLHAQTYEQYF.

The chain employs TRBV5-8 and TRBJ1-2; D might be TRBD1 (5 bases). The CDR3 is 14 amino acids. CDR1 and CDR2 (germline): SGHTS, YDEGEE. Between the trimmed V and J ends, which lost 4 bases and 5 bases, there was a span of 15 bases. The DNA of the CDR3 is TGTGCCAGCAGCATAGACAGCGCGATATATGGCTACACCTTC. It translates to CASSIDSAIYGYTF.

The chain is built from TRBV10-1 and TRBJ2-2, with 7 bases matching TRBD2. The CDR3 is made up of 16 amino acids. Trimming at V came to 5 bases and at J to 8 bases, leaving 14 bases not matched to a gene. Germline CDR1 reads WNHNN; CDR2 reads SYGVQD (reference sequence). The CDR3 sequence is CASSYPRGGRPGELFF. The CDR3 bases are TGCGCCAGCAGTTACCCGAGGGGCGGGAGACCAGGGGAGCTGTTTTTT.

The genes are TRBV15 and TRBJ2-3, with D perhaps matching TRBD2 (5 bases). The germline V and J ends were trimmed by 3 bases and 5 bases, with 15 bases remaining between them. Germline CDR1 and CDR2: LNHNV and YYDKDF (reference sequence). The CDR3 runs 15 residues. CDR3 loop: CATSSARGGEDTQYF. The CDR3 coding sequence is TGTGCCACCAGCAGTGCCCGGGGTGGGGAAGATACGCAGTATTTT. Supplemented by reference TRBV15 and TRBJ2-3, the full variable domain reads DAMVIQNPRYQVTQFGKPVTLSCSQTLNHNVMYWYQQKSSQAPKLLFHYYDKDFNNEADTPDNFQSRRPNTSFCFLDIRSPGLGDTAMYLCATSSARGGEDTQYFGPGTRLTVL.

This clone has a single count. The chain carries TRBV7-8 and TRBJ1-5; no clear D gene. The CDR3 is 16 residues long. Germline CDR1 SGHVS, CDR2 FQNEAQ. V was pared by 1 base and J by 7 bases, with 17 bases between. CDR3 sequence reads: CASSLVGRAVGQPQHF. DNA for the CDR3: TGTGCCAGCAGCTTAGTGGGGAGAGCGGTGGGGCAGCCCCAGCATTTT.

This chain links TRBV15 with TRBJ2-5, with 7 nucleotides matching TRBD2. The V and J ends lost 3 bases and 4 bases, in that order; junction bases with no gene match: 8. Germline V lookup: CDR1 LNHNV, CDR2 YYDKDF (reference sequence). The CDR3 is 15 residues long. The CDR3 coding sequence is TGTGCCACCAGCAGTGGACTAGTGGGGGGAGAGACCCAGTACTTC. This codes for CATSSGLVGGETQYF.

J is TRBJ2-5 and V is TRBV7-9; D gene unclear. Germline V gives CDR1 SEHNR, CDR2 FQNEAQ (reference sequence). The CDR3 is 16 residues long. Between the trimmed V and J ends, which lost 1 base and 1 base, there was a span of 13 bases. DNA for the CDR3: TGTGCCAGCAGCTTAGGATTAGCACCCCTCCAAGAGACCCAGTACTTC. This gives the protein CASSLGLAPLQETQYF.

V usage is TRBV5-1 and J usage is TRBJ2-7; 14 nucleotides agree with TRBD2. The length of the CDR3 is 15 residues. Trimming removed 3 bases from V and 7 bases from J; junction bases left unmatched: 6. Per the germline V gene, CDR1 is SGHRS and CDR2 is YFSETQ. The CDR3 loop reads CASSSGTSGGGEQYF. CDR3 in DNA: TGCGCCAGCAGCTCCGGGACTAGCGGGGGTGGTGAGCAGTACTTC.

The J gene is TRBJ2-7, the V gene TRBV29-1; 8 positions match TRBD2. CDR1 SQVTM and CDR2 ANQGSEA come from the germline V gene. This CDR3 is 12 amino acids long. The V segment lost 7 bases and the J segment 3 bases; nucleotides outside the gene matches: 5. CDR3 sequence reads: CSAREEGYEQYF. CDR3 nucleotides: TGCAGCGCGCGGGAGGAAGGCTACGAGCAGTACTTC.

The chain combines TRBV19 with TRBJ2-7, with 9 bases aligning to TRBD1. The germline V gene has CDR1 LNHDA and CDR2 SQIVND (reference sequence). With 3 bases clipped from V and 2 bases from J, the junction kept 5 bases outside the gene matches. There are 15 residues in the CDR3. The chain's CDR3 is CASSMSGTGPYEQYF. The CDR3 bases are TGTGCCAGTAGTATGTCCGGGACAGGGCCCTACGAGCAGTACTTC.

This clone was counted only a few times. The chain combines TRBV7-9 with TRBJ1-2; the D is unclear. The germline V gene has CDR1 SEHNR and CDR2 FQNEAQ (reference sequence). The CDR3 is made up of 13 amino acids. V shed 2 bases and J shed 8 bases, with 12 bases lying between them. The CDR3 DNA reads TGTGCCAGCAGCTTACGGGAGCGATTCGGCTACACCTTC. This translates into CASSLRERFGYTF. The full variable domain, in which reference TRBV7-9 and TRBJ1-2 provide the parts outside the CDR3, is DTGVSQNPRHKITKRGQNVTFRCDPISEHNRLYWYRQTLGQGPEFLTYFQNEAQLEKSRLLSDRFSAERPKGSFSTLEIQRTEQGDSAMYLCASSLRERFGYTFGSGTRLTVV.

The chain couples TRBV19 to TRBJ1-6; 10 bases map to TRBD1. The germline gives CDR1 LNHDA, CDR2 SQIVND (reference sequence). V dropped 8 bases and J dropped 8; count of bases not matched to a gene: 3. The CDR3 is 13 amino acids. CDR3 DNA: TGTGCCAGTCAGGACAGGGGGTATTCACCCCTCCACTTT. It yields the protein CASQDRGYSPLHF.

The chain joins TRBV2 to TRBJ1-2, with D perhaps TRBD1 (6 bases). Trimming took off 9 bases at V and 3 bases at J, with 17 bases between the two ends. Germline CDR1 SNHLY, CDR2 FYNNEI. This CDR3 has 14 residues. The chain's CDR3 is CASGRTRQDYGYTF. CDR3 coding DNA: TGTGCCAGTGGCCGGACGCGACAGGACTATGGCTACACCTTC.

This clone has just a few counts. J is TRBJ2-2 and V is TRBV5-5, with 8 bases aligning to TRBD1. The CDR3 is 17 residues long. The germline V gene encodes CDR1 SGHKS and CDR2 YYEKEE (reference sequence). J lost 6 bases, V lost 4 bases, and 14 bases had no gene match. CDR3 DNA sequence: TGTGCCAGCAGCCACAACGCAGGACAGGGTAGCCCCGGGGAGCTGTTTTTT. Protein sequence: CASSHNAGQGSPGELFF. Together with reference TRBV5-5 and TRBJ2-2, the CDR3 gives the full variable domain: DAGVTQSPTHLIKTRGQQVTLRCSPISGHKSVSWYQQVLGQGPQFIFQYYEKEERGRGNFPDRFSARQFPNYSSELNVNALLLGDSALYLCASSHNAGQGSPGELFFGEGSRLTVL.

The J gene is TRBJ2-3, the V gene TRBV4-1; 9 bases line up with TRBD1. J gave up 4 bases and V 4 bases, and 9 bases lay outside the gene matches. Looked up from germline, CDR1 is MGHRA and CDR2 is YSYEKL. The CDR3 is 16 residues long. The CDR3 DNA reads as TGCGCCAGCAGCCGAGACAGGGGGACGTTTGCAGATACGCAGTATTTT. This encodes CASSRDRGTFADTQYF.